A single sample gave rise to the 2 T cell receptor beta chains below, sequenced in a study of OX40 agonist ivuxolimab in advanced cancers. The data were produced by immunoSEQ multiplex PCR, yet TCRdb's version contains in-frame clones alone and is incomplete. The sample includes over 95,000 clones, around 96% of them seen just once. The sequences come from CD4+ or CD8+ T cells sorted from blood, collected in a trial of the OX40 agonist ivuxolimab. These receptors all come from an adult with an advanced solid tumor such as melanoma, head and neck, liver or kidney cancer.

V and J are TRBV7-8 and TRBJ2-2, with 9 nucleotides matching TRBD2. Unmatched junction bases numbered 3, after V lost 0 bases and J lost 4 bases. The CDR3 extends over 16 amino acids. Germline CDR1 reads SGHVS; CDR2 reads FQNEAQ. The CDR3 DNA reads TGTGCCAGCAGCTTAGCTAGCGGGGGCCCCACCGGGGAGCTGTTTTTT. This gives the protein CASSLASGGPTGELFF.

The genes are TRBV29-1 and TRBJ2-7; D is unclear. The CDR3 is 13 residues long. Per germline, CDR1 SQVTM and CDR2 ANQGSEA. Between the trimmed V and J ends, which lost 0 bases and 1 base, there was a span of 7 bases. CDR3 in amino acids: CSVEDLRSYEQYF. The CDR3 coding sequence is TGCAGCGTTGAAGATCTAAGGTCCTACGAGCAGTACTTC.